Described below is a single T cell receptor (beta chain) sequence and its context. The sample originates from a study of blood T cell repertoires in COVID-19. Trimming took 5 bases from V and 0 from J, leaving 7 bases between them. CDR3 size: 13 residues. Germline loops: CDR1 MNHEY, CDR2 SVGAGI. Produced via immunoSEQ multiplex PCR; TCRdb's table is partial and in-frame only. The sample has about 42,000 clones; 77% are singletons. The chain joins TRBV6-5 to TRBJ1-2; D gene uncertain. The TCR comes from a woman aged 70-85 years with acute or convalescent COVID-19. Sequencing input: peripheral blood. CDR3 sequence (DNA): TGTGCCAGCAGTACCGGGGCTAACTATGGCTACACCTTC. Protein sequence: CASSTGANYGYTF.